This entry describes one T cell receptor (beta chain). This CDR3 comprises 11 residues. Trimming shortened V by 4 bases and J by 4 bases, and 5 bases separated the two germline ends. The V gene's germline CDR1 is MDHEN and CDR2 SYDVKM. Produced via immunoSEQ multiplex PCR; TCRdb's table is partial and in-frame only. In the table there are approximately 76,000 clones, 70% to 90% of which are singletons. The data were taken from a study of technical replicates of blood from a few donors. The V and J genes are TRBV28 and TRBJ2-7, with D unclear. The clonotype originates from a human donor in good health. Some clones in this sample may be carry-over from other donors' samples. Sequencing was done on a sample of PBMCs. This CDR3 reads CASSSSYEQYF. For the CDR3, the DNA is TGTGCCAGCAGTTCCAGTTACGAGCAGTACTTC. The whole variable domain, filled in from reference TRBV28 and TRBJ2-7, reads DVKVTQSSRYLVKRTGEKVFLECVQDMDHENMFWYRQDPGLGLRLIYFSYDVKMKEKGDIPEGYSVSREKKERFSLILESASTNQTSMYLCASSSSYEQYFGPGTRLTVT.